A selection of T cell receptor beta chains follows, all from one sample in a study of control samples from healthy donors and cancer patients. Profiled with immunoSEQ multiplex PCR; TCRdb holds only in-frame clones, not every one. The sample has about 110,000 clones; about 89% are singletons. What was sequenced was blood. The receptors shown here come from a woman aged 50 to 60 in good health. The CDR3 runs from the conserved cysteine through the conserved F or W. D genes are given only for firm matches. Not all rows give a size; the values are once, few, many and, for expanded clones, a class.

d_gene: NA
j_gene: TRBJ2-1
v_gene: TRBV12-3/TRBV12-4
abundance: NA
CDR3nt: TGTGCCAGCAGTTCGCATGAGCAGTTCTTC
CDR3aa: CASSSHEQFF

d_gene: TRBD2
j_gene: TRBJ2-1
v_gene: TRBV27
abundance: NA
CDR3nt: TGTGCCAGCAGGCCGGGACTATCCAATGAGCAGTTCTTC
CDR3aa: CASRPGLSNEQFF

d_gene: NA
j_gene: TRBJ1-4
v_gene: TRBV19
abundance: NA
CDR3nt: TGTGCCAGTAGTACCCGGGACTATAATGAAAAACTGTTTTTT
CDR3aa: CASSTRDYNEKLFF

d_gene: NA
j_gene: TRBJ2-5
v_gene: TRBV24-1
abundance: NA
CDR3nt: TGTGCCACCAGTGATTTGAGAGAGACCCAGTACTTC
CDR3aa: CATSDLRETQYF

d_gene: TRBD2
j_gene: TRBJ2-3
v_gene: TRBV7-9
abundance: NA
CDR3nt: TGTGCCAGCACCTTAGCGGGTGCTAGCACAGATACGCAGTATTTT
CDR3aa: CASTLAGASTDTQYF

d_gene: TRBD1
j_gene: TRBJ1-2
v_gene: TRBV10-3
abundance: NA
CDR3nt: TGTGCCATCAGTGAGTGGACAGGGGCGAACTATGGCTACACCTTC
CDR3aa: CAISEWTGANYGYTF

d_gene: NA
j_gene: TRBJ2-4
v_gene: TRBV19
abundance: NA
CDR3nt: TGTGCCAGTAGTATAGATAACAGGGGAGGCAAAAACATTCAGTACTTC
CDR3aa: CASSIDNRGGKNIQYF

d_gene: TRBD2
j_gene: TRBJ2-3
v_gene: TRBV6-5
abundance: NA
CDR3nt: TGTGCCAGCAGTTACTCGGGGGAGGGGACAGATACGCAGTATTTT
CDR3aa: CASSYSGEGTDTQYF

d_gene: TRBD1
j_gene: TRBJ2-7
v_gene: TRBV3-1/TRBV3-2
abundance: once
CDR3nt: TGTGCCAGCAGCCAAGCCGGACAGGGCTGGGTGCAGTACTTC
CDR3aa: CASSQAGQGWVQYF

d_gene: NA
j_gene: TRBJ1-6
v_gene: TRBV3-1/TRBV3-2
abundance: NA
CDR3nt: TGTGCCAGCAGCCCCAGACAGTCCTCCTATAATTCACCCCTCCACTTT
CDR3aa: CASSPRQSSYNSPLHF

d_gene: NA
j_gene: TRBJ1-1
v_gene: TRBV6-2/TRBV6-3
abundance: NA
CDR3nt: TGTGCCAGCAGTCGGTCAAAGAACACTGAAGCTTTCTTT
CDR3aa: CASSRSKNTEAFF

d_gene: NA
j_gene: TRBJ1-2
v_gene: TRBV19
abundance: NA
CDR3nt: TGTGCCAGTAGTGGCAGCAGGGAGTATGGCTACACCTTC
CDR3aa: CASSGSREYGYTF

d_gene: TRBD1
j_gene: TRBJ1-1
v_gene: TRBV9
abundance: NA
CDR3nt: TGTGCCAGCAGCCGCCTGGCCGGGGGGACAGGGGTTGGTGAAGCTTTCTTT
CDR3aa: CASSRLAGGTGVGEAFF

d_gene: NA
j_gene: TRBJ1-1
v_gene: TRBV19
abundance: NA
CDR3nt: TGTGCCAGTAACACGGGGGCTAGGGACACTGAAGCTTTCTTT
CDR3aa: CASNTGARDTEAFF

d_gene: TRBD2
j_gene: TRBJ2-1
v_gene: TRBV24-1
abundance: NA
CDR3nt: TGTGCCACCAGTTCCATAGCGGGGGGGGATGAGCAGTTCTTC
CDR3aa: CATSSIAGGDEQFF

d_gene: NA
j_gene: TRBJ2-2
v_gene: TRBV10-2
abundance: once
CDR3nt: TGCGCCAGCAGAAACGGGGAGCTGTTTTTT
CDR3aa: CASRNGELFF

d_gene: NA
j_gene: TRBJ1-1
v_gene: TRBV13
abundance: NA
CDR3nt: TGTGCCAGCAGCTGGTCTGAAGCTTTCTTT
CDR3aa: CASSWSEAFF

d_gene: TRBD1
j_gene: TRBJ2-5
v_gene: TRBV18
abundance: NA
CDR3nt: TGTGCCAGCTCGGACAGGGGACGGCAAGAGACCCAGTACTTC
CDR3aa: CASSDRGRQETQYF

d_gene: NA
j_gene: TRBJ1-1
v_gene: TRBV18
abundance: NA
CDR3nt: TGTGCCAGCTTATTACAGGGGAACACTGAAGCTTTCTTT
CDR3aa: CASLLQGNTEAFF

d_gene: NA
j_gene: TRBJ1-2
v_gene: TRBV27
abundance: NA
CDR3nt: TGTGCCAGCAGCGAGGGGGGCTATGGCTACACCTTC
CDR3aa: CASSEGGYGYTF

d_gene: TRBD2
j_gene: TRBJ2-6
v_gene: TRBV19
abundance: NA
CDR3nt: TGTGCCAGTAGGCGACTAGCAAGTTTTAGCTCTGGGGCCAACGTCCTGACTTTC
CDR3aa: CASRRLASFSSGANVLTF

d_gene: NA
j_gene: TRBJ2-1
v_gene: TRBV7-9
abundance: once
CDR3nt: TGTGCCAGCAGCTTAGTTGTCGGGGTAAATGAGCAGTTCTTC
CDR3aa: CASSLVVGVNEQFF

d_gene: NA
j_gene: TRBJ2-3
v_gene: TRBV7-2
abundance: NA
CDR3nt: TGTGCCAGCAGCCGCATAGATGTCACAGATACGCAGTATTTT
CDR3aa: CASSRIDVTDTQYF

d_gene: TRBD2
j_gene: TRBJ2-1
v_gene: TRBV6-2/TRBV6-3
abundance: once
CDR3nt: TGTGCCAGCAGCTCGGGACTAGCGGGAACAGCCCGCTCCTACAATGAGCAGTTCTTC
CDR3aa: CASSSGLAGTARSYNEQFF

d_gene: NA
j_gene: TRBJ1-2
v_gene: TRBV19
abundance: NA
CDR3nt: TGTGCCAGTAGGGACGCAGGCCCCTATGGCTACACCTTC
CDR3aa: CASRDAGPYGYTF

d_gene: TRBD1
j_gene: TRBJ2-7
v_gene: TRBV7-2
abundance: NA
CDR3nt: TGTGCCAGCAGCTCGGGGACAGGACCCTACGAGCAGTACTTC
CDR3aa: CASSSGTGPYEQYF

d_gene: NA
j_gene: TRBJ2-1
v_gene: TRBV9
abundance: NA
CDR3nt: TGTGCCAGCAGCGCGATAGGGGGTTACTCAACCAATGAGCAGTTCTTC
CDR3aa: CASSAIGGYSTNEQFF

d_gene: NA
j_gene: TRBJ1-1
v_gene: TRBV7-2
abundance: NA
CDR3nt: TGTGCCGCAATGGGACGGCTGAACACTGAAGCTTTCTTT
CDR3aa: CAAMGRLNTEAFF

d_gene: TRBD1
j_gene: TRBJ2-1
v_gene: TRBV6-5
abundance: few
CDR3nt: TGTGCCAGCAGTATGGGACAGGGACTCCACAATGAGCAGTTCTTC
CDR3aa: CASSMGQGLHNEQFF

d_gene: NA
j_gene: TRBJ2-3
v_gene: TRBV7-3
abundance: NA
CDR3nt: TGTGCCAGCACCAAAACGGGGGCCACAGATACGCAGTATTTT
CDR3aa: CASTKTGATDTQYF

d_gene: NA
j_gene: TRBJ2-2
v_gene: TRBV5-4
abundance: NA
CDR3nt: TGTGCCACACAGTTTGTTGGCACCGGGGAGCTGTTTTTT
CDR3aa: CATQFVGTGELFF

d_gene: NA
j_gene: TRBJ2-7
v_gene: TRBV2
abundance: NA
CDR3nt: TGTGCCAGCAGGGGACCCCCCTACGAGCAGTACTTC
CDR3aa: CASRGPPYEQYF

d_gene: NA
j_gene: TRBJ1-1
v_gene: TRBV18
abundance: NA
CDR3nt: TGTGCCAGCTCACTGACAGCTGCGAACACTGAAGCTTTCTTT
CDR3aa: CASSLTAANTEAFF

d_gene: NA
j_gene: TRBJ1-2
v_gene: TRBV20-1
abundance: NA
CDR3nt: TGCAGTGCTAGACCGGCCTATGGCTACACCTTC
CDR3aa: CSARPAYGYTF

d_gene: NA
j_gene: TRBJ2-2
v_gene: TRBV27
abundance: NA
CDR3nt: TGTGCCAGCAGATGGGGAGGGACAGCGAACACCGGGGAGCTGTTTTTT
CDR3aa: CASRWGGTANTGELFF

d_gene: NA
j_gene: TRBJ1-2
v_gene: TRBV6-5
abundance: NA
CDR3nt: TGTGCCAGCAGTTACGGGGGAAACTATGGCTACACCTTC
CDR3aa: CASSYGGNYGYTF

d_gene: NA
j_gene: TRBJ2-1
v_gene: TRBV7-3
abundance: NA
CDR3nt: TGTGCCAGCAGGCCTTACCAAGGTGACAATGAGCAGTTCTTC
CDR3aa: CASRPYQGDNEQFF

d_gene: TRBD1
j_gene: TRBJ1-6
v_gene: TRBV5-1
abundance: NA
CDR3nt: TGCGCCAGCAGCTTGGGGACAGGCGCGTCTTCACCCCTCCACTTT
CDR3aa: CASSLGTGASSPLHF

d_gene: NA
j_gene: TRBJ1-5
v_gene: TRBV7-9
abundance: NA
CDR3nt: TGTGCCAGCAGCTTATCGGCCTTCAATCAGCCCCAGCATTTT
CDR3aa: CASSLSAFNQPQHF

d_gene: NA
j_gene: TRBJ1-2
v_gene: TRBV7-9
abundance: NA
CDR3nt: TGTGCCAGCAGCTTAGGGGGGCGCGATGGCTACACCTTC
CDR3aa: CASSLGGRDGYTF

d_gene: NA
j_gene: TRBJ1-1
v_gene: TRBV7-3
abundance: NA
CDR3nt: TGTGCCAGCAGCTTATTTAGCCTTACGAACACTGAAGCTTTCTTT
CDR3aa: CASSLFSLTNTEAFF

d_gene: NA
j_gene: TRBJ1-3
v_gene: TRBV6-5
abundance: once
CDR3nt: TGTGCCAGCAGTTACCCGGACGGCGGAAACACCATATATTTT
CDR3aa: CASSYPDGGNTIYF

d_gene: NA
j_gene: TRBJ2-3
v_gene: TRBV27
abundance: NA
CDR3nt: TGTGCCAGCAGTTTAGCAGTAACAGGCACAGATACGCAGTATTTT
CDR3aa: CASSLAVTGTDTQYF

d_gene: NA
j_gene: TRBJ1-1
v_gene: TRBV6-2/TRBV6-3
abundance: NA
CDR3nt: TGTGCCAGCAGTTATTATCCGGGTCGGGTAAACACTGAAGCTTTCTTT
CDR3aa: CASSYYPGRVNTEAFF

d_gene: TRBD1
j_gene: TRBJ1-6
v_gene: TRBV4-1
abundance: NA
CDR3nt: TGCGCCAGCAGCCAAGGGGGGACAGGGAATAATTCACCCCTCCACTTT
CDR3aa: CASSQGGTGNNSPLHF

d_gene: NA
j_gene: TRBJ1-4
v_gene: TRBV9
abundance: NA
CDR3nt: TGTGCCAGCAGCGTAGATGGAGAAAAACTGTTTTTT
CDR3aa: CASSVDGEKLFF

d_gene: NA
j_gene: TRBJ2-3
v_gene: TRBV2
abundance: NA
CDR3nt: TGTGCCAGCAGTGACTTCACAGATACGCAGTATTTT
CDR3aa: CASSDFTDTQYF

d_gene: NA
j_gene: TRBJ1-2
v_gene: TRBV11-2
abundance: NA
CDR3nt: TGTGCCAGCAGCGTAGGGGTGTACGCGGACACCGGAGCCTTC
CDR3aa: CASSVGVYADTGAF

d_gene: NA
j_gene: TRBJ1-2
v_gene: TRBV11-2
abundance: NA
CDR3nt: TGTGCCAGCAGCCCGGGTGGCTACACCTTC
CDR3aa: CASSPGGYTF

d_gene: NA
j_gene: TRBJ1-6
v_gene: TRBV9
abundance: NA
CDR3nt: TGTGCCAGCAGCTCCTCGGGGGTCCAACATTCACCCCTCCACTTT
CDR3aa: CASSSSGVQHSPLHF